The source of this T cell receptor (beta chain) is a study of Ad26.COV2.S vaccination and SARS-CoV-2 variants. The CDR3 is made up of 14 amino acids. The V end lost 5 bases, the J end lost 5 bases, and 12 bases lay between the germline ends. In germline, CDR1 is SGHAT, CDR2 FQNNGV. The sample's treatment: some 20 received Ad26.COV2.S at low or high dose, single or two shots; several received placebo; per-sample allocation not given. Following the first vaccine or placebo injection, samples were taken on day 63. Sequencing used immunoSEQ multiplex PCR; TCRdb keeps in-frame clones, though not all of them. The sample comprises more than 400,000 clones, around 90% of which are singletons, and around 4.2% rests with the top ten.

The source of this sequence is a person aged 18-65 years who received the Ad26.COV2.S COVID-19 vaccine or a placebo. V usage is TRBV11-2 and J usage is TRBJ2-2; possible D gene TRBD1, 6 bases. The sequenced sample was peripheral blood, obtained in a trial of Ad26.COV2.S vaccine versus placebo. This chain's CDR3 is CASSQGRVTGELFF. CDR3 coding DNA: TGTGCCAGCAGCCAGGGGCGGGTTACCGGGGAGCTGTTTTTT. The full variable domain, rest sourced from reference TRBV11-2 and TRBJ2-2, is EAGVAQSPRYKIIEKRQSVAFWCNPISGHATLYWYQQILGQGPKLLIQFQNNGVVDDSQLPKDRFSAERLKGVDSTLKIQPAKLEDSAVYLCASSQGRVTGELFFGEGSRLTVL.